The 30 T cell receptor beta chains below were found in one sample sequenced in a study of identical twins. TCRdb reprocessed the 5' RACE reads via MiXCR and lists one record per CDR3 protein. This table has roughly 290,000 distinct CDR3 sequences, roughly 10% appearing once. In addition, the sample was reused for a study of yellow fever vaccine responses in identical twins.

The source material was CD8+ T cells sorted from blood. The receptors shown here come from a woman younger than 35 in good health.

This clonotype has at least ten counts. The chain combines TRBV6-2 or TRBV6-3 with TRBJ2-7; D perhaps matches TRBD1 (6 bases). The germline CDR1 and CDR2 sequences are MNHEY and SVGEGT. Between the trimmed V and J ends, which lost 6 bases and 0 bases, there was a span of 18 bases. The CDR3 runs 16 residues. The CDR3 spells CASSWNGQTLSYEQYF. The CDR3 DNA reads TGTGCCAGCAGCTGGAACGGACAGACCCTCTCCTACGAGCAGTACTTC.

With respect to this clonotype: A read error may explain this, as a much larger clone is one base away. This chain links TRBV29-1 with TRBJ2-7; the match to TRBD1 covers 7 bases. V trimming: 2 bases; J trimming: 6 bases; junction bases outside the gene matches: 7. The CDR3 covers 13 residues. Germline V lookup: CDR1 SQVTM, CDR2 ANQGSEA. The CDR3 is CSVETGENFEQYF. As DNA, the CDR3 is TGCAGCGTTGAAACAGGGGAAAACTTCGAGCAGTACTTC.

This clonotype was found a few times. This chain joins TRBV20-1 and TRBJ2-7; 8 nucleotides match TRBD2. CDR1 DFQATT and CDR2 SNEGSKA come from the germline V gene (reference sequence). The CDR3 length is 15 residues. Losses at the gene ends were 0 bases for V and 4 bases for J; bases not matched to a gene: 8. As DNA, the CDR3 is TGCAGTGCTAGAGATGGAGCGGGGGCATCGTACGAGCAGTACTTC. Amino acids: CSARDGAGASYEQYF.

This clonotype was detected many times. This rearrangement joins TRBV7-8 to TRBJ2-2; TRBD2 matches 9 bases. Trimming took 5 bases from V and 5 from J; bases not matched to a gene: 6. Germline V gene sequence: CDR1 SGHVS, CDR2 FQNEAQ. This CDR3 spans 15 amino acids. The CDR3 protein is CASSPRGGRTGELFF. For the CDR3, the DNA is TGTGCCAGCAGCCCGCGGGGGGGCCGTACCGGGGAGCTGTTTTTT.

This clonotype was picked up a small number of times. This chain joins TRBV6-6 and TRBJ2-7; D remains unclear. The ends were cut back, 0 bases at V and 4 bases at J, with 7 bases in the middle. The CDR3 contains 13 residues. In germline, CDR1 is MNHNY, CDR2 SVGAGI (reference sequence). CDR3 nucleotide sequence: TGTGCCAGCAGTTACTCGGACGTTTACGAGCAGTACTTC. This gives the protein CASSYSDVYEQYF.

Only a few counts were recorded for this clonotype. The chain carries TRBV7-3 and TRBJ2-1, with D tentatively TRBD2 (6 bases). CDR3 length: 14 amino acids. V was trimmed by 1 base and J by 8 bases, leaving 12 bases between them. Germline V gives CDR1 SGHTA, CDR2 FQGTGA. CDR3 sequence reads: CASSLIRGTHEQFF. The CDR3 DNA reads TGTGCCAGCAGCTTAATCCGAGGGACTCATGAGCAGTTCTTC.

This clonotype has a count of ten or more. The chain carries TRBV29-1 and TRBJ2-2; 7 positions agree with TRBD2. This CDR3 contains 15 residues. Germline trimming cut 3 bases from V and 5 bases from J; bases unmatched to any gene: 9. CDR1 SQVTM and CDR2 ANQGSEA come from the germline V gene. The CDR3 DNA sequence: TGCAGCGTTGAGCCTAGCGGAGCGGGGACCGGGGAGCTGTTTTTT. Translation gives CSVEPSGAGTGELFF.

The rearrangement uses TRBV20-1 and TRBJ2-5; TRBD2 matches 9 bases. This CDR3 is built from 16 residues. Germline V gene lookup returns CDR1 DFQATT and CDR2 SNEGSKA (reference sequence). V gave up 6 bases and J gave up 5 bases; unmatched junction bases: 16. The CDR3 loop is CSASISAGGLVETQYF. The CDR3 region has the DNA TGCAGTGCCAGTATTTCGGCGGGAGGGCTGGTGGAGACCCAGTACTTC.

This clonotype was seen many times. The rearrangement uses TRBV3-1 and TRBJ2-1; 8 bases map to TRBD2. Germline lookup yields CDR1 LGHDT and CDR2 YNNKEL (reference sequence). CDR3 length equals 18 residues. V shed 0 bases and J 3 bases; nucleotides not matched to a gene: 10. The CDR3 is CASSQDRYGGANYNEQFF. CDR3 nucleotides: TGTGCCAGCAGCCAAGATCGTTACGGGGGGGCTAACTACAATGAGCAGTTCTTC.

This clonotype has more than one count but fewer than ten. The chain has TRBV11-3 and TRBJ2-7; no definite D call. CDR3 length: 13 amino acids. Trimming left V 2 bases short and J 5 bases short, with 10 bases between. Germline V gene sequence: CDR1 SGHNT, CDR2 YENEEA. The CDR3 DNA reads TGTGCCAGCAGCTTATATCTGGCCCACGAGCAGTACTTC. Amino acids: CASSLYLAHEQYF.

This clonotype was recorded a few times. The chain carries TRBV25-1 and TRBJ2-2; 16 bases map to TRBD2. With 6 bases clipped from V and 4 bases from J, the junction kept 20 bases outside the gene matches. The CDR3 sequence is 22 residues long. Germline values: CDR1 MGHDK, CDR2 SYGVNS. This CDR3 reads CASRIIPGLAGGQGISTGELFF. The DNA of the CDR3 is TGTGCCAGCAGGATCATCCCGGGACTAGCGGGAGGGCAGGGGATCTCCACCGGGGAGCTGTTTTTT.

In DNA, the CDR3 is TGCGCCAGCAGCCAAGATAGGGGTATGAACACTGAAGCTTTCTTT. Its translation is CASSQDRGMNTEAFF. The chain has TRBV4-3 and TRBJ1-1; TRBD1 is a possible D gene (5 bases). V gave up 0 bases and J gave up 0 bases, with 8 bases separating them. Germline V lookup: CDR1 LGHNA, CDR2 YSLEER. The CDR3 spans 15 residues.

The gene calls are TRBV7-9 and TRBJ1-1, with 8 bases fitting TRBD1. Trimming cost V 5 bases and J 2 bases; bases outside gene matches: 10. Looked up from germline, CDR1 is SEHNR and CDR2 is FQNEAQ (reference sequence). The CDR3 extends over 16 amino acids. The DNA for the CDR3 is TGTGCCAGCAGCCCAGGGACAGGACTTATAAACACTGAAGCTTTCTTT. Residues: CASSPGTGLINTEAFF.

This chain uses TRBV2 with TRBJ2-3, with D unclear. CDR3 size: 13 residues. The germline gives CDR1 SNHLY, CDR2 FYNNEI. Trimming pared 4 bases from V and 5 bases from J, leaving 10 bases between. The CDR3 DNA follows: TGTGCCAGCAGTGTTTCAGACTTAGATACGCAGTATTTT. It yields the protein CASSVSDLDTQYF.

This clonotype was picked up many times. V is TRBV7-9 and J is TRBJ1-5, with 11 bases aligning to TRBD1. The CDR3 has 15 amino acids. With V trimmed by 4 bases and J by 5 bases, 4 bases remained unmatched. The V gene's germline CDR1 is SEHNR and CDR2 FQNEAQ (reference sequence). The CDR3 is CASSSRDRGDQPQHF. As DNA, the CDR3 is TGTGCCAGCAGCTCCCGGGACAGGGGGGATCAGCCCCAGCATTTT.

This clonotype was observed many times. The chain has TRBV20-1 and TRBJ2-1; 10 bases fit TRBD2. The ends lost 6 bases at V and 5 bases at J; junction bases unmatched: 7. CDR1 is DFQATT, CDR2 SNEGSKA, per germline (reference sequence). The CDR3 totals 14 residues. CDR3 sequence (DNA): TGCAGTGCACATCTAGCGGGAGCTCACAATGAGCAGTTCTTC. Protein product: CSAHLAGAHNEQFF.

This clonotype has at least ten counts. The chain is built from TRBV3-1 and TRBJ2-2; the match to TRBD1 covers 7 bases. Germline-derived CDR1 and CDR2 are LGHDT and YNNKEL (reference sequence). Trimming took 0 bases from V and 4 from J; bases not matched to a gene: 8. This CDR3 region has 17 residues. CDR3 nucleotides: TGTGCCAGCAGCCAAGAAACGCCAGGGGGTTTCACCGGGGAGCTGTTTTTT. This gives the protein CASSQETPGGFTGELFF.

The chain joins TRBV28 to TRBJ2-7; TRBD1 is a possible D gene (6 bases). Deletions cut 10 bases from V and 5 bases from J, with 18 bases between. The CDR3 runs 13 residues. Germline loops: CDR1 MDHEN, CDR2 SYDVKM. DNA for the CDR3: TGTGCCACACAAAGCATACAGGGCCACGAGCAGTACTTC. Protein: CATQSIQGHEQYF.

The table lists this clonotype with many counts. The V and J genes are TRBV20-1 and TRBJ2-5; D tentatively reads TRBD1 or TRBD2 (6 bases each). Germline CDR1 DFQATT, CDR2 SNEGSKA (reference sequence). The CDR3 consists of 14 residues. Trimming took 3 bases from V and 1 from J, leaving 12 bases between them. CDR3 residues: CSARSGAPQETQYF. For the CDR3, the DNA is TGCAGTGCTAGGTCGGGGGCCCCCCAAGAGACCCAGTACTTC.

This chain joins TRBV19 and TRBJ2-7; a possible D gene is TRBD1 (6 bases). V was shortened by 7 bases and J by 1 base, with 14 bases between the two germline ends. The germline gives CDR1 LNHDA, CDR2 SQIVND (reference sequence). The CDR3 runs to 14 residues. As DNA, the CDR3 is TGTGCCAGTAACGACCGGGACACATCCTACGAGCAGTACTTC. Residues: CASNDRDTSYEQYF. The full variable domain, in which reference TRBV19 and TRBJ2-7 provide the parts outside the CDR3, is DGGITQSPKYLFRKEGQNVTLSCEQNLNHDAMYWYRQDPGQGLRLIYYSQIVNDFQKGDIAEGYSVSREKKESFPLTVTSAQKNPTAFYLCASNDRDTSYEQYFGPGTRLTVT.

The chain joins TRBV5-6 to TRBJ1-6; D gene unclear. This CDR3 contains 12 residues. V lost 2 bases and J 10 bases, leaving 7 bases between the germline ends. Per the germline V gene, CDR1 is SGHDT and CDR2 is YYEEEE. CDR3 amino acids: CASSFLSSPLHF. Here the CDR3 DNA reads TGTGCCAGCAGCTTTTTATCCTCACCCCTCCACTTT.

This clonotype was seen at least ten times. This CDR3 reads CSVEGLADRSYNEQFF. The CDR3 DNA reads TGCAGCGTTGAAGGTCTCGCGGATCGCTCCTACAATGAGCAGTTCTTC. The chain uses TRBV29-1 and TRBJ2-1; no reliable D call. The CDR3 loop spans 16 amino acids. V lost 1 base and J 0 bases, leaving 13 bases between the germline ends. Germline assignment: CDR1 SQVTM and CDR2 ANQGSEA.

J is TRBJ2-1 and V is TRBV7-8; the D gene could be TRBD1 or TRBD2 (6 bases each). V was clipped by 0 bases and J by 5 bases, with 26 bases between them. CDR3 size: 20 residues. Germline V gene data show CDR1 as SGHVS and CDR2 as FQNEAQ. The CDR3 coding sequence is TGTGCCAGCAGCTTAGCTTCCCCAGAGCTCTGGGGGGCAGGGAACAATGAGCAGTTCTTC. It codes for CASSLASPELWGAGNNEQFF. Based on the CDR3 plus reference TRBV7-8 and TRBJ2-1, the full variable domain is GAGVSQSPRYKVAKRGQDVALRCDPISGHVSLFWYQQALGQGPEFLTYFQNEAQLDKSGLPSDRFFAERPEGSVSTLKIQRTQQEDSAVYLCASSLASPELWGAGNNEQFFGPGTRLTVL.

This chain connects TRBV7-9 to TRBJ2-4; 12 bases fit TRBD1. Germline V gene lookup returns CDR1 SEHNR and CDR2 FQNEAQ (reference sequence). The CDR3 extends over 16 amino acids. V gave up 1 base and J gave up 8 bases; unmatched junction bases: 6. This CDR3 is CASSLEGQGAGDIQYF. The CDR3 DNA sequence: TGTGCCAGCAGCTTAGAGGGACAGGGGGCTGGGGACATTCAGTACTTC. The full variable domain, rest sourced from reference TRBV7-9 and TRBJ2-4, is DTGVSQNPRHKITKRGQNVTFRCDPISEHNRLYWYRQTLGQGPEFLTYFQNEAQLEKSRLLSDRFSAERPKGSFSTLEIQRTEQGDSAMYLCASSLEGQGAGDIQYFGAGTRLSVL.

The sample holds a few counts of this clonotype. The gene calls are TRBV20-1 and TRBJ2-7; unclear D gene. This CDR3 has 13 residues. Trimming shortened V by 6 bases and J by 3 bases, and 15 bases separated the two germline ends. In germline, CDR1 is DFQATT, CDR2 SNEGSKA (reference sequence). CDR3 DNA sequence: TGCAGTGCCCCCCCTGGGGTTAACTACGAGCAGTACTTC. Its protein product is CSAPPGVNYEQYF.

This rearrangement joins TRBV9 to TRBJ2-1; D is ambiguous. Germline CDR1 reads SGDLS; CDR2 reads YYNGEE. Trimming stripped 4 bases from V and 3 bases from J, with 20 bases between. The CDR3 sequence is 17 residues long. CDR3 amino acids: CASSIHPDRHFYNEQFF. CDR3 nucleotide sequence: TGTGCCAGCAGCATCCACCCGGACCGCCATTTCTACAATGAGCAGTTCTTC.

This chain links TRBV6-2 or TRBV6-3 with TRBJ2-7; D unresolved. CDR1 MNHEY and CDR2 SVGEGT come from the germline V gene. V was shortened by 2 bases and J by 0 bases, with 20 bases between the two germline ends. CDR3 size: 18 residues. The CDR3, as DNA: TGTGCCAGCAGTTACCCTACACGGGCCGGTGAGAGCTCCTACGAGCAGTACTTC. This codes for CASSYPTRAGESSYEQYF.

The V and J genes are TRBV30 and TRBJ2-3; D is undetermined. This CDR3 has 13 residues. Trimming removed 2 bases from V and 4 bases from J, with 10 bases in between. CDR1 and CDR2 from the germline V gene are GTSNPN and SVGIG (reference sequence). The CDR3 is CAWSIRFADTQYF. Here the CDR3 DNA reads TGTGCCTGGAGTATCAGATTCGCAGATACGCAGTATTTT. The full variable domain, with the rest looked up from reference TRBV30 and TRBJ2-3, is SQTIHQWPATLVQPVGSPLSLECTVEGTSNPNLYWYRQAAGRGLQLLFYSVGIGQISSEVPQNLSASRPQDRQFILSSKKLLLSDSGFYLCAWSIRFADTQYFGPGTRLTVL.

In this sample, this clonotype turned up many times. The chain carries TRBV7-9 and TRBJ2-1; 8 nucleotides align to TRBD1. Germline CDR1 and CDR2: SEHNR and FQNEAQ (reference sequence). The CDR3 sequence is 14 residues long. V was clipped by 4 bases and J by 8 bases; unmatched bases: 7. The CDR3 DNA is TGTGCCAGCAGCTCCTTGGACAGGGCCTATGAGCAGTTCTTC. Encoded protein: CASSSLDRAYEQFF.

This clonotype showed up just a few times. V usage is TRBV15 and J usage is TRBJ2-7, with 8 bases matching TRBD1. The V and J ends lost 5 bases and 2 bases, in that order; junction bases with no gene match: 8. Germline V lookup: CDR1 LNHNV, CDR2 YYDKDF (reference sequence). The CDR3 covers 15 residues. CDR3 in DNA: TGTGCCACCAGCCCTAACCAGGGGGCCCCCTACGAGCAGTACTTC. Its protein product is CATSPNQGAPYEQYF. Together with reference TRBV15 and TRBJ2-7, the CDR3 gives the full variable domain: DAMVIQNPRYQVTQFGKPVTLSCSQTLNHNVMYWYQQKSSQAPKLLFHYYDKDFNNEADTPDNFQSRRPNTSFCFLDIRSPGLGDTAMYLCATSPNQGAPYEQYFGPGTRLTVT.